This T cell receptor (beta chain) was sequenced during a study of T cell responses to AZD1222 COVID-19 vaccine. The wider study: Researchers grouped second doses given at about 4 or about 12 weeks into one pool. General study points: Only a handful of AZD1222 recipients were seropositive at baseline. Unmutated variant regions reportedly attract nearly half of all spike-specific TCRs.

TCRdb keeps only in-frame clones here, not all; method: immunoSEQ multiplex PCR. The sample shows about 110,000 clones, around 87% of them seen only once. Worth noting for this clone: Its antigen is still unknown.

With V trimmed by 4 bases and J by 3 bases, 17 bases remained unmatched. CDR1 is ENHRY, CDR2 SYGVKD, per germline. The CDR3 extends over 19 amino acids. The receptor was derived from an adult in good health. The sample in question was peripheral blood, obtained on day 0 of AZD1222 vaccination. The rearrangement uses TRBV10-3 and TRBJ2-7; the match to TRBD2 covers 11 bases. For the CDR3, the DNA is TGTGCCATCAGTGGGCCGACTAGCGGGGCCGCTAATCTGAGCTACGAGCAGTACTTC. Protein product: CAISGPTSGAANLSYEQYF.